Sequencing of this T cell receptor beta chain was carried out in a study of T cells expressing NK-cell markers (dated by TCRdb to about 2020). Background for the entire study: TCR beta-chain repertoires were profiled in sorted CD3+CD56+NKG2C+, CD3+CD56+NKG2C- and CD3+CD56-NKG2C+ T-cell subsets from several donors. Among the eight sequenced donors, seven were HCMV-seropositive and one was HCMV-seronegative. Randomly selected healthy volunteers, three men and five women, were used as the eight sequenced donors. Sequencing of the libraries produced 2 x 150 bp reads on Illumina HiSeq 2000/2500, MiSeq or NextSeq. On the study overall, not on this receptor specifically: Whether the expanded NKG2C-expressing T cell clones were specific for HCMV antigens remained unclear. In six donors, the dominant CD3+CD56+NKG2C+ clonotypes ranked among the top 10 CD8+ clonotypes, making up roughly 1.0-8% of CD8+ T cells. Those dominant clonotypes were again the most abundant among CD3+CD56-NKG2C+ cells in a handful of donors, at 28.3-60.1%.

HCMV-specific IgG was detected in serum with a commercial ELISA kit to determine HCMV serostatus. Peripheral blood mononuclear cells were isolated from blood by Ficoll density gradient centrifugation. CDR1 LGHDT and CDR2 YNNKEL are derived from the germline V gene (reference sequence). The CDR3, cysteine through phenylalanine, is 16 amino acids long. Nucleotide data are not available. Comments on this clonotype: Its antigen remains unidentified.

Sequencing was performed on an Illumina HiSeq 2000. The TCR beta cDNA libraries were made using 5'RACE template switching, a step that added both a universal primer site and unique molecular identifiers. cDNA synthesis was primed from the TCR beta constant segment, followed by two successive PCR amplification steps. From the authors' description of their analysis: MIGEC was used to demultiplex reads and group the reads by UMI, and MiTCR was used to assemble and quantify clonotypes. To exclude erroneous sequences, any TCR cDNA sequence not supported by at least two reads was discarded. The tcR package was used for downstream repertoire analysis, and clonotypes were matched between fractions using CDR3 nucleotide sequence together with V segment. VDJmatch was used to annotate antigen specificity against VDJdb, with one amino acid substitution in CDR3 allowed. TCRdb reprocessed the reads, reporting each CDR3 protein sequence once and no DNA. The V and J calls were determined by TCRdb, not by the authors. The data table for this sample lists approximately 440,000 distinct CDR3 sequences. Almost 1.5% of the sample comes from the top ten.

The rearrangement combines TRBV3-1 with TRBJ2-2; the D call of TRBD2 rests on TCRdb alone, since no DNA is present to check it. The sequenced sample was blood T cells: a sorted CD56 or NKG2C T cell subset, CD4+ or CD8+ T cells, or bulk PBMC T cells (not recorded which). The receptor was isolated from a woman between 45 and 65 years old in good health. Donor details come from another sample of the same person, matched by shared clones. The CDR3 protein: CASSDSGRKNTGELFF.